These T cell receptor beta chains were read from a single sample in a study of identical twins. TCRdb passed the 5' RACE reads through MiXCR, listing each CDR3 protein once. The data show approximately 1.8 million distinct CDR3 sequences, 32% seen once. Material for sequencing was cord blood. The receptors were gathered from a newborn girl in good health. The CDR3 runs from the conserved cysteine through the conserved F or W. D genes are given only for firm matches. Size is omitted from some rows. Given values are once, few, many or a class for expanded clones.

.	TRBV24-1	.	TRBJ2-7	TGTGCCACCAGTGATCTGGACGGTAACTACGAGCAGTACTTC	CATSDLDGNYEQYF
.	TRBV28	once	TRBJ2-5	TGTGCCAGCAGTATCCTCGAACAGCATAGGCGGGGGACCCAGTACTTC	CASSILEQHRRGTQYF
.	TRBV5-6	.	TRBJ2-5	TGTGCCAGCAGCCCCCTTCCGAAGGTGCCAAATGAGCAGTACTTC	CASSPLPKVPNEQYF
.	TRBV25-1	few	TRBJ2-1	TGTGCCAGCCACGACGACAATGAGCAGTTCTTC	CASHDDNEQFF
TRBD1	TRBV2	.	TRBJ1-2	TGTGCCAGCAGTCATAAATCCGGGACAGTCTATGGCTACACCTTC	CASSHKSGTVYGYTF
.	TRBV20-1	once	TRBJ2-1	TGCAGTGCTATGACGCCCCGTGCCTACAATGAGCAGTTCTTC	CSAMTPRAYNEQFF
TRBD1	TRBV4-2	.	TRBJ1-2	TGTGCCAGCAGCCAAGATCCAGGGGGTATCTATGGCTACACCTTC	CASSQDPGGIYGYTF
.	TRBV7-9	.	TRBJ2-1	TGTGCCAGCAGCTTAGGATTGCCGGGACTCCAAGAGACCCAGTTCTTC	CASSLGLPGLQETQFF
TRBD2	TRBV7-2	.	TRBJ2-7	TGTGCCAGCAGCATAAGTAGCGGGGGCCACTACGAGCAGTACTTC	CASSISSGGHYEQYF
.	TRBV12-3/TRBV12-4	.	TRBJ2-2	TGTGCCAGCAGTTTTGGGGGGACGGAGCTGTTTTTT	CASSFGGTELFF
.	TRBV3-1	.	TRBJ1-2	TGTGCCAGCAGCCAAGGGGCGCGCACATACTATGGCTACACCTTC	CASSQGARTYYGYTF
.	TRBV7-9	.	TRBJ2-1	TGTGCCAGCAGCCCAGACGAAGGGCCTGAGCAGTTCTTC	CASSPDEGPEQFF
.	TRBV2	.	TRBJ2-6	TGTGCCAGCAGTGACATCTCTGGGGCCAACGTCCTGACTTTC	CASSDISGANVLTF
.	TRBV24-1	many	TRBJ2-1	TGTGCCACCAGTGATTCTACAGGGAACAACAATGAGCAGTTCTTC	CATSDSTGNNNEQFF
TRBD2	TRBV5-1	.	TRBJ2-1	TGCGCCAGCACCGCTACTAGCGGCTCCTACAATGAGCAGCTCTTC	CASTATSGSYNEQLF
.	TRBV27	.	TRBJ1-4	TGTGCCAGCAGTTTCGGGGTTGGGGAAAAACTGTTTTTT	CASSFGVGEKLFF
TRBD2	TRBV27	few	TRBJ2-4	TGTGCCAGCAGAAAAAGCGGGGGGGCTGGCATTCAGTACTTC	CASRKSGGAGIQYF
TRBD2	TRBV30	.	TRBJ2-1	TGTGCCTGGTCGCCGGGACTAGCTAGCTACAATGAGCAGTTCTTC	CAWSPGLASYNEQFF
.	TRBV27	few	TRBJ2-1	TGTGCCAGCAGGCAGCAGACACTTAGGGGGATCAATGAGCAGTTCTTC	CASRQQTLRGINEQFF
.	TRBV28	.	TRBJ1-5	TGTGCCAGCAGTCTCGCCTCGGGCCTTAGCAATCAGCCCCAGCATTTT	CASSLASGLSNQPQHF
.	TRBV11-2	.	TRBJ1-2	TGTGCCAGCAGCAACAACTTTAACTATGGCTACACCTTC	CASSNNFNYGYTF
TRBD2	TRBV6-1	.	TRBJ2-4	TGTGCCAGCAGTAGCGGGGGGTCCCTGGGAGCCAAAAACATTCAGTACTTC	CASSSGGSLGAKNIQYF
TRBD2	TRBV11-2	.	TRBJ2-1	TGTGCCAGCAGCTCGCCGGGACTAGCGGGGGGGCAGTTCTTC	CASSSPGLAGGQFF
.	TRBV12-3/TRBV12-4	.	TRBJ2-1	TGTGCCAGCAGCCGGTTGTACGGGACCTCATACAATGAGCAGTTCTTC	CASSRLYGTSYNEQFF
TRBD1	TRBV7-8	few	TRBJ2-3	TGTGCCAGCAAAATACAGGGGACGAGCACAGATACGCAGTATTTT	CASKIQGTSTDTQYF
TRBD2	TRBV20-1	once	TRBJ2-7	TGCAGTGCTAGAGATGTAGCGGGAATCTATGAGCAGTACTTC	CSARDVAGIYEQYF
.	TRBV20-1	.	TRBJ2-3	TGCAGTAGGGAGCGGCCCACAGATACGCAGTATTTT	CSRERPTDTQYF
.	TRBV2	few	TRBJ2-7	TGTGCCAGCAGTGAATGGCAGGGAGGCTACGAGCAGTACTTC	CASSEWQGGYEQYF
.	TRBV20-1	.	TRBJ1-5	TGCAGTGCCTTTGGGGTGGGGAGGGATCAGCCCCAGCATTTT	CSAFGVGRDQPQHF
TRBD1	TRBV7-2	.	TRBJ1-5	TGTGCCAGCAGCTTAAGACAGGGAGGTGCGCAGGGCCAGCATTTT	CASSLRQGGAQGQHF
TRBD1	TRBV20-1	few	TRBJ2-7	TGCAGTGCGAGGGACAGGGAGGATTACGAGCAGTACTTC	CSARDREDYEQYF
.	TRBV2	few	TRBJ1-1	TGTGCCAGCAGTGCTTTGGGACCGAACACTGAAGCTTTCTTT	CASSALGPNTEAFF
.	TRBV28	many	TRBJ2-7	TGTGCCAGCAGTTTATTCTGGGTTGGATCCTACGAGCAGTACTTC	CASSLFWVGSYEQYF
TRBD2	TRBV5-1	.	TRBJ2-7	TGCGCCAGCAGCTTGTTTGCTAGCGGGGGGCTAAATTACAATGAGCAGTACTTC	CASSLFASGGLNYNEQYF
TRBD2	TRBV28	.	TRBJ2-7	TGTGCCAGCAGGAGGACTAGCGCGAGCTCCTACGAGCAGTACTTC	CASRRTSASSYEQYF
TRBD2	TRBV7-2	few	TRBJ2-3	TGTGCCAGCAGCCGATCAGTCGGCTCGACTAGCGGGATCGGAACGCAGTATTTT	CASSRSVGSTSGIGTQYF
TRBD2	TRBV19	.	TRBJ2-2	TGTGCCAGTATTCGGGCAGCGGGGGTGACCGGGGAGCTGTTTTTT	CASIRAAGVTGELFF
.	TRBV9	few	TRBJ2-2	TGTGCCAGCAGCGTAGGCGGGTTGAACACCGGGGAGCTGTTTTTT	CASSVGGLNTGELFF
.	TRBV20-1	.	TRBJ2-7	TGCAGTGCTATATTCCAGAAATTCTCCTACGAGCAGTACTTC	CSAIFQKFSYEQYF
TRBD1	TRBV15	.	TRBJ2-1	TGTGCCACCAGCAGAGATTTGGGACAGGGGGCGCGAATAGGCTACAATGAGCAGTTCTTC	CATSRDLGQGARIGYNEQFF
TRBD1	TRBV7-2	.	TRBJ1-4	TGTGCCAGCAGCCCGACAGGGGGCATTGAAAAACTGTTTTTT	CASSPTGGIEKLFF
.	TRBV2	many	TRBJ2-5	TGTGCCAGCAGTGAAGGGCTAGCGGAGACCCAGTACTTC	CASSEGLAETQYF
.	TRBV19	.	TRBJ1-6	TGTGCCAGTAGTATACAGGGGAGCTCCTATAATTCACCCCTCCACTTT	CASSIQGSSYNSPLHF
.	TRBV12-3/TRBV12-4	.	TRBJ2-7	TGTGCCAGCTGTAGACTAGACGGCCACGAGCAGTACTTC	CASCRLDGHEQYF
.	TRBV28	.	TRBJ2-3	TGTGCCAGCAGTTCTGATTTGGACTACCGACTTCCAGATACGCAGTATTTT	CASSSDLDYRLPDTQYF
.	TRBV20-1	many	TRBJ2-4	TGCAGTGCTAGTCGAAGGAACATTCAGTACTTC	CSASRRNIQYF
.	TRBV4-1	.	TRBJ2-3	TGCGCCAGCAAATCTGGGGATACGCAGTATTTT	CASKSGDTQYF
TRBD1	TRBV19	.	TRBJ1-1	TGTGCCAGTAGTAAGGGGGCAGACACTGAAGCTTTCTTT	CASSKGADTEAFF
TRBD1	TRBV20-1	.	TRBJ1-2	TGCAGTGCGGACGGACAGGGGAGGGGCTACACCTTC	CSADGQGRGYTF
.	TRBV24-1	.	TRBJ2-7	TGTGCCACCAGTTCCGGGACACCCTACAATGAGCAGTACTTC	CATSSGTPYNEQYF
.	TRBV20-1	.	TRBJ1-4	TGCAGTGCTGGGGGCAGACGAGCCTTTAATGAAAAACTGTTTTTT	CSAGGRRAFNEKLFF
.	TRBV4-2	few	TRBJ2-2	TGTGCCAGCAGCCAAGATACTGGGCGGGGATCCGGGGAGCTGTTTTTT	CASSQDTGRGSGELFF
TRBD2	TRBV12-3/TRBV12-4	.	TRBJ2-4	TGTGCCAGCAGTTTGAGCGGGGTGGGTTTAGCCAAAAACATTCAGTACTTC	CASSLSGVGLAKNIQYF
.	TRBV20-1	.	TRBJ2-2	TGCAGTGCTAGAGATTCGGGCAGCCCGAACACCGGGGAGCTGTTTTTT	CSARDSGSPNTGELFF
.	TRBV21-1	many	TRBJ2-5	TGTGCCAGCAGCAAACCCGTCGGTCAAGAGACCCAGTACTTC	CASSKPVGQETQYF
TRBD1	TRBV12-3/TRBV12-4	few	TRBJ1-5	TGTGCCAGCAGGGCTACAGGGGGGAGCAATCAGCCCCAGCATTTT	CASRATGGSNQPQHF
TRBD2	TRBV29-1	few	TRBJ2-2	TGCAGCGTTGAATTATTTAGGACTAGGGGCGGGGAGCTGTTTTTT	CSVELFRTRGGELFF